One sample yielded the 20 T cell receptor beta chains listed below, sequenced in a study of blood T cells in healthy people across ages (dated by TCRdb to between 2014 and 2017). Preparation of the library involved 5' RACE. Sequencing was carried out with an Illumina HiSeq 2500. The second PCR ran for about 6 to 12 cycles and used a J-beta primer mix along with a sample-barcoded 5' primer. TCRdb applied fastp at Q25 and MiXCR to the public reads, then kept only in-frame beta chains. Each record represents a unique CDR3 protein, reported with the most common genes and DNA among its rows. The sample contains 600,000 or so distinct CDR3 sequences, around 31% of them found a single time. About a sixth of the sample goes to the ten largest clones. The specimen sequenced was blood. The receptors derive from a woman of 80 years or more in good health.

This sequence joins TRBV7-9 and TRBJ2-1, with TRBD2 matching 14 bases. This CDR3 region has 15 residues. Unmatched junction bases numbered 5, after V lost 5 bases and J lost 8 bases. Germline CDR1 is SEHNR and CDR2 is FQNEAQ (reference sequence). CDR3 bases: TGTGCCAGCAGCCCCGGGACTAGCGGGAGATATGAGCAGTTCTTC. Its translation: CASSPGTSGRYEQFF. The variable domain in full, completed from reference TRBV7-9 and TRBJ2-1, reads DTGVSQNPRHKITKRGQNVTFRCDPISEHNRLYWYRQTLGQGPEFLTYFQNEAQLEKSRLLSDRFSAERPKGSFSTLEIQRTEQGDSAMYLCASSPGTSGRYEQFFGPGTRLTVL.

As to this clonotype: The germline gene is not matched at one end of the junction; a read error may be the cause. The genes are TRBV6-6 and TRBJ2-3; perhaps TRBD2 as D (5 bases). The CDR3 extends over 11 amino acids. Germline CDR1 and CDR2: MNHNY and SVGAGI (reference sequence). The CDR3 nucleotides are TGTGCCAGCAGTTATCGGGATACGCGGTATTTT. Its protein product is CASSYRDTRYF.

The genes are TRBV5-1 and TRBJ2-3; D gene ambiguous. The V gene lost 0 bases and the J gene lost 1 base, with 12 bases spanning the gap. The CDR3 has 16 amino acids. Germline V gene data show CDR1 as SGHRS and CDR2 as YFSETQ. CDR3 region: CASSLVALPGTDTQYF. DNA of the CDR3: TGCGCCAGCAGCTTGGTGGCACTACCGGGCACAGATACGCAGTATTTT.

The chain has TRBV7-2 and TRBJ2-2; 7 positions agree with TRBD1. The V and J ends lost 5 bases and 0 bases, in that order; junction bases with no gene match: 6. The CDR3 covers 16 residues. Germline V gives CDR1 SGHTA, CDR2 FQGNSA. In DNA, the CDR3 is TGTGCCAGCAGCGCCCGGGACAGAGCGAACACCGGGGAGCTGTTTTTT. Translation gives CASSARDRANTGELFF.

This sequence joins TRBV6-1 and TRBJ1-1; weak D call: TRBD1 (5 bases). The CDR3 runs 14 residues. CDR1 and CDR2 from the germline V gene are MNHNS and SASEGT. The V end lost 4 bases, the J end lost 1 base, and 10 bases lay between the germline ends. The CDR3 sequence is CASSAITGNTEAFF. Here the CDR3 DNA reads TGTGCCAGCAGTGCAATCACAGGGAACACTGAAGCTTTCTTT.

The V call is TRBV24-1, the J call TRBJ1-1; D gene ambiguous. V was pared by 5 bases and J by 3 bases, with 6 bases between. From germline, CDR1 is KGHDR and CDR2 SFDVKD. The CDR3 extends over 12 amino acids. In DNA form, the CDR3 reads TGTGCCACCAGTGTTAGCTACACTGAAGCTTTCTTT. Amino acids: CATSVSYTEAFF.

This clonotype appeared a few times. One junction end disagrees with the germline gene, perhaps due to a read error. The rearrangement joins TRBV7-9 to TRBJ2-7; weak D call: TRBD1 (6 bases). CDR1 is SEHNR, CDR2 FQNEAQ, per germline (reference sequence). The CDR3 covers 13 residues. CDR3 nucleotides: TGTGCTAGCAGCTCCAGGGGCAGGGTCGAGCAGTACTTC. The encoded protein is CASSSRGRVEQYF.

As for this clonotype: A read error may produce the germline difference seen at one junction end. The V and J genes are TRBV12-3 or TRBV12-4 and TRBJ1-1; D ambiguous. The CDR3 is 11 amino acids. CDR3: CTSSLVGEAFF. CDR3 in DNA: TGTACCAGCAGTTTAGTGGGGGAAGCTTTCTTT.

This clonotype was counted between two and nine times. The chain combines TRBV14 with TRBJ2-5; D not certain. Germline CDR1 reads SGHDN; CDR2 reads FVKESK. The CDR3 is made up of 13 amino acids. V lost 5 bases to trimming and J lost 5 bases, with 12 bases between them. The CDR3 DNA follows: TGTGCCAGCAGCTGGTCCCTCGGGGAGACCCAGTACTTC. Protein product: CASSWSLGETQYF.

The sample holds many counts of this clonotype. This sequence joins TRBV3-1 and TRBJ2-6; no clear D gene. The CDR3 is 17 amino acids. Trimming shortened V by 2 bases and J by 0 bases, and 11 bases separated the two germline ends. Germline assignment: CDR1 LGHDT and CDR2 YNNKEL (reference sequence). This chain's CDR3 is CASSQPGRISGANVLTF. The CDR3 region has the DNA TGTGCCAGCAGCCAACCCGGACGGATCTCTGGGGCCAACGTCCTGACTTTC.

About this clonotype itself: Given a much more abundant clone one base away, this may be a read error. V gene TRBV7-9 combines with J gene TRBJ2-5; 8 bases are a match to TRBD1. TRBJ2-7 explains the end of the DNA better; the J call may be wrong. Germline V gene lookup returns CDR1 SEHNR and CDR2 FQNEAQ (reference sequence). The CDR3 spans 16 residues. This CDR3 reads CASSSSDRGLHYEQYF. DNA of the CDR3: TGTGCCAGCAGCTCCTCCGACAGGGGACTTCACTACGAGCAGTACTTC.

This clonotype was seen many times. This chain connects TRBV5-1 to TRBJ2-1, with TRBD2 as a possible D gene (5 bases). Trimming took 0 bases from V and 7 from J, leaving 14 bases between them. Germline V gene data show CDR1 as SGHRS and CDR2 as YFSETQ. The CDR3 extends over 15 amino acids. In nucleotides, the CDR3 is TGCGCCAGCAGCTTGGATCCGGGAATAGTAAATGAGCAGTTCTTC. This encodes CASSLDPGIVNEQFF.

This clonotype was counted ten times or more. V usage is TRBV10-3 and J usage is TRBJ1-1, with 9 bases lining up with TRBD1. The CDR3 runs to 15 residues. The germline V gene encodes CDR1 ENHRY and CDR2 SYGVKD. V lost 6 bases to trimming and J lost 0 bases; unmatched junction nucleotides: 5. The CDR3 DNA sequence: TGTGCCATCAGGGACAGGGACAGGGTGAACACTGAAGCTTTCTTT. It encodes CAIRDRDRVNTEAFF.

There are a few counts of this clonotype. Here the CDR3 reads CASSPGGGPGSPLHF. CDR3 coding DNA: TGTGCCAGCAGCCCGGGAGGGGGTCCAGGTTCACCCCTCCACTTT. This chain uses TRBV7-9 with TRBJ1-6, with D possibly matching TRBD1 (6 bases). CDR1 and CDR2 from the germline V gene are SEHNR and FQNEAQ (reference sequence). CDR3 length equals 15 residues. The ends were cut back, 5 bases at V and 9 bases at J, with 17 bases in the middle. The whole variable domain, remainder taken from reference TRBV7-9 and TRBJ1-6, is DTGVSQNPRHKITKRGQNVTFRCDPISEHNRLYWYRQTLGQGPEFLTYFQNEAQLEKSRLLSDRFSAERPKGSFSTLEIQRTEQGDSAMYLCASSPGGGPGSPLHFGNGTRLTVT.

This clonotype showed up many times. The CDR3 coding sequence is TGTGCCAGCAGCCTCTCCCAGAGGGGTTATACCTTCCACGAGCAGTACTTC. Encoded protein: CASSLSQRGYTFHEQYF. This chain connects TRBV7-6 to TRBJ2-7; the D gene could be TRBD1 or TRBD2 (5 bases each). Germline CDR1 SGHVS, CDR2 FNYEAQ. The CDR3 contains 17 residues. V lost 5 bases and J 5 bases, leaving 25 bases between the germline ends.

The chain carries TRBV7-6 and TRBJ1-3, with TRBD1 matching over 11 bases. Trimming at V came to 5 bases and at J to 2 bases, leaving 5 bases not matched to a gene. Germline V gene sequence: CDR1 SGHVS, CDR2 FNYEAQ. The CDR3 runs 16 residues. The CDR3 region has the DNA TGTGCCAGCAGCCCAGGACAGGGGGCGGCTGGAAACACCATATATTTT. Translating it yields CASSPGQGAAGNTIYF.

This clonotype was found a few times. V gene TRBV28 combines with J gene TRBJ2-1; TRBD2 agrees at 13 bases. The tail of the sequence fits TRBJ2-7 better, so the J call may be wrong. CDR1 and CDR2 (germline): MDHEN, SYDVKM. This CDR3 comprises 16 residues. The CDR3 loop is CASRLAGGTSYNEQYF. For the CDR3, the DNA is TGTGCCAGCAGACTAGCGGGGGGGACCTCCTACAATGAGCAGTACTTC.

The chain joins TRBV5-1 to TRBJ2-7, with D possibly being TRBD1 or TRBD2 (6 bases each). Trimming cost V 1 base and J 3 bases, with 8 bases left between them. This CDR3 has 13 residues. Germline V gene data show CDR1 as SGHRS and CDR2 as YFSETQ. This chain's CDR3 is CASSLRGDYEQYF. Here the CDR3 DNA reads TGCGCCAGCAGCTTGAGGGGGGACTACGAGCAGTACTTC.

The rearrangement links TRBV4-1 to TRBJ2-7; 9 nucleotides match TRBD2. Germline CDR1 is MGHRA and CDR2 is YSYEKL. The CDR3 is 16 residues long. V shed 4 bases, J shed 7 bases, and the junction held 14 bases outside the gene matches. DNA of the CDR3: TGCGCCAGCAGCCTAAAGGGTATAGCGGGGGAGGGTGAGCAGTACTTC. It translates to CASSLKGIAGEGEQYF.

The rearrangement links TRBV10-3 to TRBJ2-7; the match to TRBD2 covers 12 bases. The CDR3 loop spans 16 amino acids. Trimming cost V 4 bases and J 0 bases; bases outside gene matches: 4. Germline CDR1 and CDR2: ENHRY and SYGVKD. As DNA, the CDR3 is TGTGCCATCAGTGCGGGACTAGCGGGCCCCTCCTACGAGCAGTACTTC. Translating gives CAISAGLAGPSYEQYF.